This TCR beta chain came from a study of blood T cells in healthy people across ages (dated by TCRdb to about 2015). With regard to the full study: In model experiments, template switching captured roughly one uniquely barcoded TCR beta cDNA molecule for every two T cells. The study measured age-related changes in TCR beta repertoire diversity using deep sequencing normalized with unique cDNA molecular identifiers. Four age groups were formed from the donors: young (average 16 years), middle-aged (just under 40), aged (over 55) and long-lived (around 82). The study analyzed two additional independent replicas of 1 million unique cDNA reads from the same blood draw for two donors, one aged 18 to 29 and one aged 80 or older.

Libraries were made using 5' RACE. Sequencing was carried out with an Illumina HiSeq 2500. A second PCR of about 6 to 12 cycles was run with a J-beta primer mix and a sample-barcoded 5' primer. Each TCR beta cDNA molecule received a unique molecular identifier from a template-switch 5' adaptor carrying 12 random nucleotides. Each sample yielded at least 2.5 million CDR3-containing paired-end reads. All of the RNA was converted into first-strand cDNA using the Mint cDNA synthesis kit, with a TRBC-specific oligonucleotide serving as the primer. After uracil-DNA glycosylase treatment, a first 18-cycle PCR used universal primers M1SS and BC2_uni_R on all cDNA. For the original study's pipeline: Normalization of each sample was performed by random selection of 1 million high-quality reads, each carrying a distinct molecular identifier. Reads sharing molecular identifiers were discarded rather than binned into consensus sequences. MiTCR, set to a Q25 quality threshold and the strictest error-elimination algorithm, was used for CDR3 identification, clonotype clustering and error correction. Lower-bound total TCR beta diversity was estimated with a nonparametric unseen species model using Euler transformation. TCRdb reprocessed the public reads (quality trimming at Q25 with fastp, clone calling with MiXCR) and kept in-frame beta chains. One record per CDR3 amino acid sequence lists the most common genes and DNA. TCRdb's processing, not the authors' own work, is the source of the V and J calls. This sample holds more than 600,000 distinct CDR3 sequences; 20% to 25% were observed only once. 9.4% of the sample comes from the top ten.

About this clonotype: What this receptor recognizes is not known. No clone much larger than this one lies a single base away; base qualities are absent.

The study at large found these results: Observed TCR beta diversity correlated strongly with the percentage of naive T cells measured by flow cytometry. Total diversity estimates from one million sequenced T cells were considered lower bounds and underestimates. Because donor CMV infection status was unknown, age-related changes in expanded clonotypes were potentially confounded. As age increased, observed TCR beta diversity per million T cells dropped in a roughly linear way, and a significant reduction was already evident by age 40. Bulk unsorted PBMC profiling prevented conclusive comparison of naive and antigen-experienced compartments. Compared with the aged group, more naive CD4+ T cells, fewer expanded clones and increased TCR diversity were shown by the long-lived group, suggesting age selection.

The approximately 41 donors, aged about 6 to 100 years, were systemically healthy Caucasian individuals from Russia. Each donor gave ten milliliters of peripheral blood, drawn into EDTA-treated Vacutainer tubes. Ficoll-Paque density-gradient centrifugation was used to isolate PBMCs, with at least 6 million obtained per sample. Total RNA was extracted from PBMCs with Trizol reagent, with at least 5.5 micrograms obtained per sample. The percentages of naive CD45RAhigh/CD27high T cells were determined by flow cytometry on a PBMC aliquot from every donor. The CDR3 sequence holds 14 residues, the cysteine and phenylalanine included. The sequence is cut down to CDR3 DNA, 42 bases in frame from base 1. Germline trimming amounts to 6 bases on V and 5 bases on J, with 6 as the count of junction bases outside the gene matches. CDR1 and CDR2 are read off the germline V gene (reference sequence) as LGHDT and YNNKEL.

These data also featured in a second study, about T cells of mothers and their children. Looking at the second paper: Nine systemically healthy Caucasian individuals served as donors, namely three mothers together with their six children. cDNA synthesis used all of the extracted RNA, with roughly 1.5 ug of RNA in each 15 ul reaction. In the second PCR, sample barcodes and 2-4 random nucleotides were introduced via the M1S primer. More than 8 million TCR beta CDR3 reads were obtained from each mother, and about 3 million reads were obtained from each child. In both related and unrelated pairs, thymic selection shapes the output of TCR recombination in a similar way, with inherited differences having only a minor effect. Related mother-child pairs always showed normalized repertoire overlap that was slightly higher than in unrelated mother-child pairs, though the difference was never significant. With a sensitivity of about 100 clones per million clonotypes, no persistent microchimeric T cell clones were detected. Deep NGS was used in the study to compare the TCR beta repertoires of mothers and children and to look for features that separate related mother-child pairs from unrelated individuals. The mean age was 40 +/- 4 years for the mothers and about 12 +/- 4 years for the children. After adapter ligation with NEBNext reagents, the libraries were sequenced on Illumina HiSeq 2000 with 100+100 nt paired-end reads. To prevent cross-contamination, the mother and child libraries were prepared one month apart and sequenced in separate runs. Between roughly 450,000 and 2,200,000 distinct TCR beta clonotypes were identified per donor. Naive TCR beta clonotypes were estimated from low-frequency clonotypes matched to each donor's FACS-determined naive share, without sorting.

The rearrangement combines TRBV3-1 with TRBJ2-3; 9 bases in the junction line up with TRBD2. The sequenced sample consisted of blood. The source of this sequence is a boy younger than 18 in good health. The nucleotide sequence is given as TGTGCCAGCAGATATAGCGGGAGCCAAGATACGCAGTATTTT. Translated, this is CASRYSGSQDTQYF.